This T cell receptor (beta chain) appears in the sequencing data of a study of radiotherapy plus CTLA-4 blockade in lung cancer. Overall study context: Across the patients, objective responses occurred in 18%, and disease control in 30% to 35%.

Points on this clone: Its matching antigen is unknown.

The CDR3 loop spans 16 amino acids. Study-wide points: Among reported predictors of response, early blood T cell clone dynamics with interferon-beta performed best. An expansion of tumor-derived TCR clones occurred in blood after radiotherapy plus ipilimumab.

This table comes from immunoSEQ multiplex PCR, and its TCRdb copy is limited to in-frame clones, with some not included. The sample lists 75,000 to 80,000 clones, 85% to 90% occurring once. Chemo-refractory metastatic non-small-cell lung cancer patients received focal radiation with ipilimumab CTLA-4 blockade. This TCR derives from a human donor with non-small cell lung cancer who had stable disease on radiotherapy plus ipilimumab. Sequences were derived from peripheral blood, sampled from a patient treated with radiotherapy plus ipilimumab. The rearrangement uses TRBV12-2 and TRBJ1-5. TRBV12-2 is termed a pseudogene. Written as DNA, the CDR3 is TGTGCAAGTCGCCCAATGGGGGGTTTTAGCAATCAGCCCCAGCATTTT. It encodes CASRPMGGFSNQPQHF.